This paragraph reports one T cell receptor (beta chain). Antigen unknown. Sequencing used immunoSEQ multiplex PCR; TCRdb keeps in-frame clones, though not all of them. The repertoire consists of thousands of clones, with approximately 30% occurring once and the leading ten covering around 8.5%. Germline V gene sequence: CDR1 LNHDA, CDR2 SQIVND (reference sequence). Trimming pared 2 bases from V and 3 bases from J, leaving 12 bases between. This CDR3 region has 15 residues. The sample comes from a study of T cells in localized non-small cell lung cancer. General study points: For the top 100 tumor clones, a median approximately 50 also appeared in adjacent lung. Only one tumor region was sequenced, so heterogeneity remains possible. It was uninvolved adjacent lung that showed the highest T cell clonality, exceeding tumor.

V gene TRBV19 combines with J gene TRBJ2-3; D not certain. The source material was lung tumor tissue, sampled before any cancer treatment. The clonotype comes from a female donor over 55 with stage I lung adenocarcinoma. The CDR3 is CASSISKIGTDTQYF. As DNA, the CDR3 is TGTGCCAGTAGTATATCAAAAATCGGGACAGATACGCAGTATTTT.